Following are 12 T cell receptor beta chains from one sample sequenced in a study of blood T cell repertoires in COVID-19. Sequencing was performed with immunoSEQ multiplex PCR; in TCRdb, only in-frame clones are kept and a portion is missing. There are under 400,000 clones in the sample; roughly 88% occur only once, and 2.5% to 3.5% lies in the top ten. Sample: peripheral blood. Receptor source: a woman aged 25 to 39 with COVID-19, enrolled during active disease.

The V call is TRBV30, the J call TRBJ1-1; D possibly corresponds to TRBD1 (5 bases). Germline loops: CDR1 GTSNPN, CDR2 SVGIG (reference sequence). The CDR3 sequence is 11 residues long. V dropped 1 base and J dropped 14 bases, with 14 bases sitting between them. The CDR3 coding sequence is TGTGCCTGGAGTGGCAGGGAATTCAGCTTCTTT. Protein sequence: CAWSGREFSFF.

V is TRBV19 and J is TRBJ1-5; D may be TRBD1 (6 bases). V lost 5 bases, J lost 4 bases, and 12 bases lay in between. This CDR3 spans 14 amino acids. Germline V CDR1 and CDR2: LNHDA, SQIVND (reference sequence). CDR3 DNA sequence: TGTGCCAGTAGTGCAGGGGTAGGAAATCAGCCCCAGCATTTT. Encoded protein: CASSAGVGNQPQHF.

The CDR3: CASSLTANNPTVYEQYF. CDR3 nucleotide sequence: TGTGCCAGCAGCTTAACGGCCAATAACCCAACAGTCTACGAGCAGTACTTC. The chain carries TRBV11-2 and TRBJ2-7, with no clear D. V shed 2 bases and J shed 3 bases, with 20 bases lying between them. Germline values: CDR1 SGHAT, CDR2 FQNNGV. This CDR3 contains 17 residues.

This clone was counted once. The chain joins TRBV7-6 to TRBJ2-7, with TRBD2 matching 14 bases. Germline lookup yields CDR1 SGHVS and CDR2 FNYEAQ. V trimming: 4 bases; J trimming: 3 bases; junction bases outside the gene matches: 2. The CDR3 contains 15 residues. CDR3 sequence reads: CASSSGTSGSYEQYF. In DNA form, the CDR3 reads TGTGCCAGCAGCTCCGGGACTAGCGGGAGCTACGAGCAGTACTTC.

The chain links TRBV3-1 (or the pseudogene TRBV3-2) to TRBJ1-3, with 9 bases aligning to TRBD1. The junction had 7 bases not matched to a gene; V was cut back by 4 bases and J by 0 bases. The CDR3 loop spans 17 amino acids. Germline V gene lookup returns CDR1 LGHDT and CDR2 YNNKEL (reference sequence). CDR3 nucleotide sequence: TGTGCCAGCAGCCCCGGACAGGGGCCCTACTCTGGAAACACCATATATTTT. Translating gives CASSPGQGPYSGNTIYF.

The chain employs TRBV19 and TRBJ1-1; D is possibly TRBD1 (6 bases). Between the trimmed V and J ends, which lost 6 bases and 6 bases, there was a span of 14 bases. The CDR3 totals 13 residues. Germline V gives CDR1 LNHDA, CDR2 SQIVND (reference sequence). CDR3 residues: CASRNRQAAEAFF. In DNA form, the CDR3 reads TGTGCCAGTAGAAACCGACAGGCGGCTGAAGCTTTCTTT. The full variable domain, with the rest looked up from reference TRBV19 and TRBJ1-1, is DGGITQSPKYLFRKEGQNVTLSCEQNLNHDAMYWYRQDPGQGLRLIYYSQIVNDFQKGDIAEGYSVSREKKESFPLTVTSAQKNPTAFYLCASRNRQAAEAFFGQGTRLTVV.

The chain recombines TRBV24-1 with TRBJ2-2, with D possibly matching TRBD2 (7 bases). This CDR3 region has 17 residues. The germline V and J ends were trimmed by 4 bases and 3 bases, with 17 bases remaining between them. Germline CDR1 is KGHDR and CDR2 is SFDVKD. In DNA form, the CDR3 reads TGTGCCACCAGTGACCCCACTACGGGGGGCGACACCGGGGAGCTGTTTTTT. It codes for CATSDPTTGGDTGELFF.

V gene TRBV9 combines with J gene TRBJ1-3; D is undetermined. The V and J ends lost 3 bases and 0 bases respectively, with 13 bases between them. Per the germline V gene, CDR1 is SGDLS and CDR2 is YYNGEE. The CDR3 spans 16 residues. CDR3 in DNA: TGTGCCAGCAGCGAATATTTACAGTCCTCTGGAAACACCATATATTTT. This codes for CASSEYLQSSGNTIYF.

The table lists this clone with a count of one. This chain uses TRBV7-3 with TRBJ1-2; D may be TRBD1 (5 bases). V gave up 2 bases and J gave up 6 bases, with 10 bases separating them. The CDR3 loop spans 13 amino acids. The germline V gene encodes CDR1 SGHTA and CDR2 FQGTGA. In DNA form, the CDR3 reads TGTGCCAGCAGCTTAGCAGGGCAAGATGGCTACACCTTC. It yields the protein CASSLAGQDGYTF.

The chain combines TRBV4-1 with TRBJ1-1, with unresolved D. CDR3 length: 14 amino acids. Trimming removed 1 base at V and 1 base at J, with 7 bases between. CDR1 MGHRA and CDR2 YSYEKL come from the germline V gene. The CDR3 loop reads CASSQVNRNTEAFF. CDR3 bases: TGCGCCAGCAGCCAAGTCAACAGGAACACTGAAGCTTTCTTT.

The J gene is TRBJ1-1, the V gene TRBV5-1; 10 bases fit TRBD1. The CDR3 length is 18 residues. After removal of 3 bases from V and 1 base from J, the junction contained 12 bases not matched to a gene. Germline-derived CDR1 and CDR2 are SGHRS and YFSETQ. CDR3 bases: TGCGCCAGCAGCTCAAATCCCGGGACAGGGGTAAAGAACACTGAAGCTTTCTTT. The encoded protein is CASSSNPGTGVKNTEAFF. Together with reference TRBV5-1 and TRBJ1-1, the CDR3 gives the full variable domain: KAGVTQTPRYLIKTRGQQVTLSCSPISGHRSVSWYQQTPGQGLQFLFEYFSETQRNKGNFPGRFSGRQFSNSRSEMNVSTLELGDSALYLCASSSNPGTGVKNTEAFFGQGTRLTVV.

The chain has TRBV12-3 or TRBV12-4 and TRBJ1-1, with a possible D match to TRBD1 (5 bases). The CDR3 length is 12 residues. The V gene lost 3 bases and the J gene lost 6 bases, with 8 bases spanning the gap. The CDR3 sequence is CASSFSRAEAFF. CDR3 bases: TGTGCCAGCAGTTTCTCCAGGGCTGAAGCTTTCTTT.